This T cell receptor (beta chain) was recorded in a study of T cell responses to AZD1222 COVID-19 vaccine. Whether given at about 4 or about 12 weeks, second doses were pooled. The CDR3 is made up of 15 amino acids. Trimming removed 4 bases from V and 7 bases from J; junction bases left unmatched: 4. The germline CDR1 and CDR2 sequences are LNHDA and SQIVND (reference sequence). Only in-frame clones appear in the TCRdb table, and some are missing; sequencing was by immunoSEQ multiplex PCR. The sample lists under 150,000 clones; about 88% were seen once. A word on this clone: Its specificity is unknown.

Broader study findings: Possibly, clonal diversity was underestimated; donors were largely white British and included more females. Within unmutated variant regions lay the reported targets of nearly half of spike-specific TCRs. Spike-specific TCR breadth and depth both grew after two AZD1222 doses.

Sequenced material: peripheral blood, taken 28 days after the second AZD1222 dose. This sequence originates from an adult who received the AZD1222 COVID-19 vaccine. The chain employs TRBV19 and TRBJ2-2; 12 bases fit TRBD1. The CDR3 region is CASSTGTGGGGELFF. CDR3 nucleotide sequence: TGTGCCAGTAGTACCGGGACAGGGGGCGGCGGGGAGCTGTTTTTT.